This section outlines one T cell receptor (beta chain) sequence together with its context. Its antigen remains unknown. The source of the sample is a study of Graves' ophthalmopathy and Graves' hyperthyroidism. RNA transcripts yielded amplified TCR beta CDR3 regions. The first round was an RT-PCR with HTBI primers, and the second round was a multiplex PCR. Each CDR3 protein is one row after TCRdb ran MiXCR on the multiplex PCR reads. The sample has approximately 700,000 distinct CDR3 sequences, 35% to 50% seen once. Whole-study results and caveats: The blood repertoire also included most expanded thyroid clonotypes above 0.001 frequency. Forecasting of ophthalmopathy progression by the model achieved 70.59% sensitivity and 72% to 85% specificity.

The CDR3 has 13 amino acids. Germline V gene data show CDR1 as SNHLY and CDR2 as FYNNEI. V shed 7 bases, J shed 5 bases, and the junction held 7 bases outside the gene matches. Certain patients, namely those with other autoimmune diseases, uncontrolled infections, pregnancy or lactation, were excluded. The genes are TRBV2 and TRBJ2-5; 7 positions match TRBD1. The sample comprised peripheral blood. This receptor was taken from an adult man with Graves' ophthalmopathy. CDR3 DNA: TGTGCCAGCAATCCAGGGGGTCGGGAGACCCAGTACTTC. Protein sequence: CASNPGGRETQYF.